A single sample is the source of the 13 T cell receptor beta chains below, sequenced in a study of PD-1 blockade in classical Hodgkin lymphoma. Documented time point: cycle 4 day 1 (C4D1), after less than 7 weeks of nivolumab. Each patient relapsed following autologous stem cell transplantation, and prior brentuximab vedotin exposure differed. Produced via immunoSEQ multiplex PCR; TCRdb's table is partial and in-frame only. The table has approximately 41,000 clones, around 64% seen once. Sequences were derived from peripheral blood mononuclear cells (PBMCs), sampled before the fourth cycle of nivolumab. The receptors here all came from a human donor with classical Hodgkin lymphoma.

This chain uses TRBV6-5 with TRBJ1-4, with TRBD1 matching over 9 bases. CDR1 is MNHEY and CDR2 is SVGAGI in the germline V gene. There are 15 residues in the CDR3. The V and J ends lost 6 bases and 3 bases, in that order; junction bases with no gene match: 5. CDR3 protein: CASSHRQGANEKLFF. The DNA of the CDR3 is TGTGCCAGCAGCCACCGACAGGGGGCTAATGAAAAACTGTTTTTT.

This chain's CDR3 is CASSSPVASIVSGELFF. The CDR3 DNA reads as TGTGCCAGCAGTTCCCCTGTGGCCTCTATCGTATCGGGGGAGCTGTTTTTT. The V and J genes are TRBV28 and TRBJ2-2; D not certain. Trimming shortened V by 4 bases and J by 8 bases, and 23 bases separated the two germline ends. The length of the CDR3 is 17 residues. The V gene's germline CDR1 is MDHEN and CDR2 SYDVKM.

This clone was detected only once. The CDR3 bases are TGTGCCAGCAGCCGCCCCTTGGGACGGACCAACTATGGCTACACCTTC. Translation: CASSRPLGRTNYGYTF. The chain combines TRBV28 with TRBJ1-2, with D perhaps TRBD1 (5 bases). CDR3 size: 16 residues. Per germline, CDR1 MDHEN and CDR2 SYDVKM. Trimming took off 6 bases at V and 2 bases at J, with 19 bases between the two ends.

This clone was observed a few times. This chain connects TRBV10-1 to TRBJ1-1; no clear D. Trimming pared 3 bases from V and 1 base from J, leaving 12 bases between. In germline, CDR1 is WNHNN, CDR2 SYGVQD (reference sequence). The CDR3 has 15 residues. CDR3 DNA: TGCGCCAGCAGTGACAACATCGGGTCGAACACTGAAGCTTTCTTT. Translated: CASSDNIGSNTEAFF.

This chain joins TRBV7-6 and TRBJ2-7; D unresolved. There are 17 residues in the CDR3. Germline V gene data show CDR1 as SGHVS and CDR2 as FNYEAQ. Trimming pared 10 bases from V and 6 bases from J, leaving 31 bases between. This CDR3 reads CANCSLRQTLPLGEQYF. CDR3 in DNA: TGTGCCAACTGTAGCCTCCGTCAAACGTTGCCCCTCGGCGAGCAGTACTTC.

J is TRBJ2-3 and V is TRBV30; D ambiguous. Deletions cut 2 bases from V and 1 base from J, with 7 bases between. The CDR3 runs to 13 residues. From germline, CDR1 is GTSNPN and CDR2 SVGIG (reference sequence). The CDR3 spells CAWSYPGTDTQYF. In DNA, the CDR3 is TGTGCCTGGAGTTACCCGGGCACAGATACGCAGTATTTT.

This sequence joins TRBV30 and TRBJ1-2; D unclear. Germline V lookup: CDR1 GTSNPN, CDR2 SVGIG (reference sequence). The CDR3 consists of 14 residues. V was trimmed by 0 bases and J by 8 bases, leaving 16 bases between them. This CDR3 reads CAWSVQIRAGGYTF. The CDR3 DNA is TGTGCCTGGAGTGTACAGATCCGGGCCGGAGGCTACACCTTC.

V gene TRBV7-2 combines with J gene TRBJ1-5, with 9 bases lining up with TRBD1. This CDR3 is built from 15 residues. The V gene's germline CDR1 is SGHTA and CDR2 FQGNSA. With 4 bases clipped from V and 5 bases from J, the junction kept 6 bases outside the gene matches. The CDR3 reads CASSSEQGAYQPQHF. The CDR3, as DNA: TGTGCCAGCAGCTCAGAACAGGGGGCTTATCAGCCCCAGCATTTT.

The rearrangement joins TRBV9 to TRBJ1-3; D is perhaps TRBD1 (5 bases). The CDR3 spans 16 residues. From germline, CDR1 is SGDLS and CDR2 YYNGEE. Trimming removed 2 bases from V and 0 bases from J, with 12 bases in between. Here the CDR3 reads CASSVAGTDSGNTIYF. In nucleotides, the CDR3 is TGTGCCAGCAGCGTGGCCGGGACGGACTCTGGAAACACCATATATTTT.

The chain combines TRBV18 with TRBJ2-3; D uncertain. The length of the CDR3 is 11 residues. Trimming took 6 bases from V and 5 from J, leaving 6 bases between them. Germline assignment: CDR1 KGHSH and CDR2 LQKENI. CDR3 sequence: CASSLKDTQYF. The DNA for the CDR3 is TGTGCCAGCTCCCTGAAAGATACGCAGTATTTT.

The rearrangement uses TRBV6-5 and TRBJ1-1, with 8 bases matching TRBD1. Trimming removed 6 bases from V and 5 bases from J; junction bases left unmatched: 5. CDR1 MNHEY and CDR2 SVGAGI come from the germline V gene. The CDR3 consists of 13 residues. CDR3 sequence reads: CASSRGQYTEAFF. The DNA of the CDR3 is TGTGCCAGCAGCAGGGGGCAATATACTGAAGCTTTCTTT.

The rearrangement uses TRBV4-1 and TRBJ1-5; 11 bases line up with TRBD1. The CDR3 sequence is 16 residues long. Germline V gives CDR1 MGHRA, CDR2 YSYEKL. With 2 bases clipped from V and 6 bases from J, the junction kept 6 bases outside the gene matches. This CDR3 is CASSQSGQGAVQPQHF. The CDR3 bases are TGCGCCAGCAGCCAATCCGGACAGGGGGCGGTTCAGCCCCAGCATTTT.

The rearrangement uses TRBV7-2 and TRBJ2-3; 8 bases match TRBD2. The CDR3 sequence is 18 residues long. Trimming removed 1 base from V and 1 base from J; junction bases left unmatched: 10. Germline V gives CDR1 SGHTA, CDR2 FQGNSA. The DNA for the CDR3 is TGTGCCAGCAGCTTAGTCGGCGGGAGGATTGGGCGCACAGATACGCAGTATTTT. Encoded protein: CASSLVGGRIGRTDTQYF.